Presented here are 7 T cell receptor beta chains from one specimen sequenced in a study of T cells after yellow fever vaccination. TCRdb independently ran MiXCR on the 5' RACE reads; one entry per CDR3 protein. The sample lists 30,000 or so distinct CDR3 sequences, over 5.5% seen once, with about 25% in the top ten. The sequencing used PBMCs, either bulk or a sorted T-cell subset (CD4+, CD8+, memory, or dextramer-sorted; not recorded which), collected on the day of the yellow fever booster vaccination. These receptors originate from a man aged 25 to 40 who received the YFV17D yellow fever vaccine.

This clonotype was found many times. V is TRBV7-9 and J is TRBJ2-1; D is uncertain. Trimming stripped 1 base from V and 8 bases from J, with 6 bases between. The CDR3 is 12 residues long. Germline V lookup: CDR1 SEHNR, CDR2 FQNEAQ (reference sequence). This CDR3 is CASSLGSYEQFF. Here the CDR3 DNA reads TGTGCCAGCAGCTTAGGGTCCTATGAGCAGTTCTTC.

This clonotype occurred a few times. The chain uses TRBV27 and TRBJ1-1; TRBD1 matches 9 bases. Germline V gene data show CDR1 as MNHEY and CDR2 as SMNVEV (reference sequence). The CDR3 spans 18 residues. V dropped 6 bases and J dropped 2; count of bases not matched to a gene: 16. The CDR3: CASRATYRGRFNNTEAFF. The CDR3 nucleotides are TGTGCCAGCAGAGCGACCTACAGGGGGCGTTTCAATAACACTGAAGCTTTCTTT.

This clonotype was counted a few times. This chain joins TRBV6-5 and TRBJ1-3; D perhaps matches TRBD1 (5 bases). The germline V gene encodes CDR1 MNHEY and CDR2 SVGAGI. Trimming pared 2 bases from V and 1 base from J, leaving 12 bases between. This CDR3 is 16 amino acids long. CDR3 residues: CASSYMWGESGNTIYF. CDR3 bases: TGTGCCAGCAGTTACATGTGGGGGGAGTCTGGAAACACCATATATTTT.

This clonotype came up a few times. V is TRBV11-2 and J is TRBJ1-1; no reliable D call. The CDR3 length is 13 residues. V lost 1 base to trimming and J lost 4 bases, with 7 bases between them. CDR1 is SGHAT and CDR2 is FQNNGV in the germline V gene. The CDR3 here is CASSLGWGTEAFF. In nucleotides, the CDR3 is TGTGCCAGCAGCTTAGGATGGGGCACTGAAGCTTTCTTT.

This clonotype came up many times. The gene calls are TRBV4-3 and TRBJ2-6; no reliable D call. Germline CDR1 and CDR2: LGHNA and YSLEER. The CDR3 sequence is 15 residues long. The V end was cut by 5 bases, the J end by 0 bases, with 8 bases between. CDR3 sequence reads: CASSSQSSGANVLTF. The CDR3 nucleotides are TGCGCCAGCAGCTCACAGTCCTCTGGGGCCAACGTCCTGACTTTC.

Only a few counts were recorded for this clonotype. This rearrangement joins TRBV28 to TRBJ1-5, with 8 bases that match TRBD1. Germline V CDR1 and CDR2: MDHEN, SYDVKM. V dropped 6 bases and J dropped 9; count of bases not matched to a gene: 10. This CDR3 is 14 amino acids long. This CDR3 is CASSPGGRMPPQHF. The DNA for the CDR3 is TGTGCCAGCAGCCCAGGGGGCCGAATGCCGCCCCAGCATTTT.

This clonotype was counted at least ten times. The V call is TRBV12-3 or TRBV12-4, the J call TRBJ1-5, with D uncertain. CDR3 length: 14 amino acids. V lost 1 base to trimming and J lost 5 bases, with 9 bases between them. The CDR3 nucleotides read TGTGCCAGCAGTTTAGATCCTAGTTATCAGCCCCAGCATTTT. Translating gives CASSLDPSYQPQHF.